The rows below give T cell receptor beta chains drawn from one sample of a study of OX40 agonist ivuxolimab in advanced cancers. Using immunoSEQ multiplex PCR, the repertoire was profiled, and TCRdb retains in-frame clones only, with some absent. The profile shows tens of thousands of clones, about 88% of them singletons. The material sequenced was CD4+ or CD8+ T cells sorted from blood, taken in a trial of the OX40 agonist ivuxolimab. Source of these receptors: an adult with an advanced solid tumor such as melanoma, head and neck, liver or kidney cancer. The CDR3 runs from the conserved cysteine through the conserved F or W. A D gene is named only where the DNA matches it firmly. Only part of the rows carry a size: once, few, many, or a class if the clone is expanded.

CDR3nt: TGTGCCAGCAGCTTCCCAAAGAACAGGGTTGACGACGAGCAGTACTTC
CDR3aa: CASSFPKNRVDDEQYF
j_gene: TRBJ2-7
abundance: once
v_gene: TRBV7-9
d_gene: NA

CDR3nt: TGTGCCAGTAGTATAGGGGGCATTCAGTACTTC
CDR3aa: CASSIGGIQYF
j_gene: TRBJ2-4
abundance: NA
v_gene: TRBV19
d_gene: NA

CDR3nt: TGTGCCACCAGCAGGCCAGGGGGTGAGGACACCGGGGAGCTGTTTTTT
CDR3aa: CATSRPGGEDTGELFF
j_gene: TRBJ2-2
abundance: once
v_gene: TRBV15
d_gene: TRBD1

CDR3nt: TGTGCCATCAGTGTTTCCGGACAGGGAAGGACCGGGGAGCTGTTTTTT
CDR3aa: CAISVSGQGRTGELFF
j_gene: TRBJ2-2
abundance: NA
v_gene: TRBV10-3
d_gene: TRBD1

CDR3nt: TGTGCCAGCAGCGTAGGTTATCTGACGGACCCAAACGGATGGGGCTACACCTTC
CDR3aa: CASSVGYLTDPNGWGYTF
j_gene: TRBJ1-2
abundance: NA
v_gene: TRBV9
d_gene: NA

CDR3nt: TGTGCCAGCAGTTCAGACAGGGGGTTTGGAAACACCATATATTTT
CDR3aa: CASSSDRGFGNTIYF
j_gene: TRBJ1-3
abundance: once
v_gene: TRBV11-2
d_gene: TRBD1

CDR3nt: TGTGCTAGTGGTTTGGTATGGGGTGAAGCCCAGCATTTT
CDR3aa: CASGLVWGEAQHF
j_gene: TRBJ1-5
abundance: NA
v_gene: TRBV12-5
d_gene: NA

CDR3nt: TGTGCCAGCAGCTTTCTAGCGGGAGGAAGTGAGCAGTTCTTC
CDR3aa: CASSFLAGGSEQFF
j_gene: TRBJ2-1
abundance: few
v_gene: TRBV5-6
d_gene: TRBD2

CDR3nt: TGCGCCAGCAGCCAAGGGGACAGGGACACCGGGGAGCTGTTTTTT
CDR3aa: CASSQGDRDTGELFF
j_gene: TRBJ2-2
abundance: NA
v_gene: TRBV4-1
d_gene: TRBD1

CDR3nt: TGCAGTGCTAGAATGAACACTGAAGCTTTCTTT
CDR3aa: CSARMNTEAFF
j_gene: TRBJ1-1
abundance: NA
v_gene: TRBV20-1
d_gene: NA

CDR3nt: TGCGCCAGCAGCCGCAAGACCTCCGGGACTAGCGGGGGGGGCACCGGGGAGCTGTTTTTT
CDR3aa: CASSRKTSGTSGGGTGELFF
j_gene: TRBJ2-2
abundance: NA
v_gene: TRBV4-1
d_gene: TRBD2

CDR3nt: TGTGCCAGCAGTTTATTAGGATCGGGAAACTCCTACGAGCAGTACTTC
CDR3aa: CASSLLGSGNSYEQYF
j_gene: TRBJ2-7
abundance: NA
v_gene: TRBV27
d_gene: NA

CDR3nt: TGTGCCAGCAGCCCCCCCATGGGAGATACGCAGTATTTT
CDR3aa: CASSPPMGDTQYF
j_gene: TRBJ2-3
abundance: few
v_gene: TRBV7-9
d_gene: NA

CDR3nt: TGTGCCATCAGTGATGGCAGCTCCTCCGAAAAACTGTTTTTT
CDR3aa: CAISDGSSSEKLFF
j_gene: TRBJ1-4
abundance: few
v_gene: TRBV10-3
d_gene: NA

CDR3nt: TGTGCCAGCAGCGAGTATGGCGGGCCCACAGGGACCGGGGAGCTGTTTTTT
CDR3aa: CASSEYGGPTGTGELFF
j_gene: TRBJ2-2
abundance: NA
v_gene: TRBV9
d_gene: NA

CDR3nt: TGTGCCAGCGCCAGAGGCGCGAGCTCCTACGAGCAGTACTTC
CDR3aa: CASARGASSYEQYF
j_gene: TRBJ2-7
abundance: NA
v_gene: TRBV9
d_gene: NA

CDR3nt: TGCGCCAGCAGCTGGGACATCCCCTATAATTCACCCCTCCACTTT
CDR3aa: CASSWDIPYNSPLHF
j_gene: TRBJ1-6
abundance: once
v_gene: TRBV5-1
d_gene: NA

CDR3nt: TGTGCCAGCAGTATTACGGGGGGCGGTTCACCCCTCCACTTT
CDR3aa: CASSITGGGSPLHF
j_gene: TRBJ1-6
abundance: NA
v_gene: TRBV6-1
d_gene: NA

CDR3nt: TGCGCCAGCAGCTTGACCGGGACTAGCGGGAGCAATGAGCAGTTCTTC
CDR3aa: CASSLTGTSGSNEQFF
j_gene: TRBJ2-1
abundance: once
v_gene: TRBV5-1
d_gene: TRBD2

CDR3nt: TGTGCCGCCGGGGGTTATCGGGACGGCTATAATTCACCCCTCCACTTT
CDR3aa: CAAGGYRDGYNSPLHF
j_gene: TRBJ1-6
abundance: NA
v_gene: TRBV19
d_gene: NA

CDR3nt: TGTGCCAGCAGCTTAATGCCGGCGGGGTCGAACTATGGCTACACCTTC
CDR3aa: CASSLMPAGSNYGYTF
j_gene: TRBJ1-2
abundance: NA
v_gene: TRBV11-3
d_gene: NA

CDR3nt: TGTGCCAGCAGCCAAGCCCCCCGGGCATATGAAAAACTGTTTTTT
CDR3aa: CASSQAPRAYEKLFF
j_gene: TRBJ1-4
abundance: NA
v_gene: TRBV14
d_gene: NA

CDR3nt: TGTGCCAGCAGCTTAAAAAGGGGGTGGATGAACAATGAGCAGTTCTTC
CDR3aa: CASSLKRGWMNNEQFF
j_gene: TRBJ2-1
abundance: NA
v_gene: TRBV7-3
d_gene: NA

CDR3nt: TGTGCCAGCAGCTTACCGGCAGGGGGTAGTGAGAGAAACTACGAGCAGTACTTC
CDR3aa: CASSLPAGGSERNYEQYF
j_gene: TRBJ2-7
abundance: NA
v_gene: TRBV11-3
d_gene: TRBD1

CDR3nt: TGCGCCAGCAGCTTGGGGATCGGGACAGTCTATGGCTACACCTTC
CDR3aa: CASSLGIGTVYGYTF
j_gene: TRBJ1-2
abundance: NA
v_gene: TRBV5-1
d_gene: TRBD1

CDR3nt: TGTGCCAGTACCCTCGACAGTCGACCGGCTGGAAACACCATATATTTT
CDR3aa: CASTLDSRPAGNTIYF
j_gene: TRBJ1-3
abundance: NA
v_gene: TRBV19
d_gene: NA

CDR3nt: TGTGCCAGCAGCCGAGAGGCCGGAGGGGAGCAGTACTTC
CDR3aa: CASSREAGGEQYF
j_gene: TRBJ2-7
abundance: NA
v_gene: TRBV6-1
d_gene: NA

CDR3nt: TGTGCCAGTAGTGGCATGAGTTCGGCTAATGAAAAACTGTTTTTT
CDR3aa: CASSGMSSANEKLFF
j_gene: TRBJ1-4
abundance: NA
v_gene: TRBV19
d_gene: NA

CDR3nt: TGCGCCAGCAGCCAAGTATTAGGACAGGGCGGCCACGAGCAGTACTTC
CDR3aa: CASSQVLGQGGHEQYF
j_gene: TRBJ2-7
abundance: NA
v_gene: TRBV4-1
d_gene: TRBD1

CDR3nt: TGTGCCAGCGCTTTGGGGACAGGGTTTAATTCACCCCTCCACTTT
CDR3aa: CASALGTGFNSPLHF
j_gene: TRBJ1-6
abundance: NA
v_gene: TRBV6-1
d_gene: TRBD1

CDR3nt: TGTGCCAGCAGTTCGGACAGCGCAAGGTCGGGTGTTAAAGGCACCTTC
CDR3aa: CASSSDSARSGVKGTF
j_gene: TRBJ1-2
abundance: once
v_gene: TRBV6-5
d_gene: NA

CDR3nt: TGTGCCAGCAGCCAAGAGTCCCGGCGGGGGATGAACACTGAAGCTTTCTTT
CDR3aa: CASSQESRRGMNTEAFF
j_gene: TRBJ1-1
abundance: NA
v_gene: TRBV4-2
d_gene: NA

CDR3nt: TGTGCCAGCAGTGAATCTCAGCCCCCCGAGCAGTACTTC
CDR3aa: CASSESQPPEQYF
j_gene: TRBJ2-7
abundance: few
v_gene: TRBV2
d_gene: NA

CDR3nt: TGTGCCAGCAGTTTCCGGGACAGGGGCCCCTACGAGCAGTACTTC
CDR3aa: CASSFRDRGPYEQYF
j_gene: TRBJ2-7
abundance: NA
v_gene: TRBV6-1
d_gene: TRBD1

CDR3nt: TGTGCCAGCAGTTCTGACAGGGGACAATACAATGAGCAGTTCTTC
CDR3aa: CASSSDRGQYNEQFF
j_gene: TRBJ2-1
abundance: NA
v_gene: TRBV27
d_gene: TRBD1

CDR3nt: TGTGCCAGAAGCTTGGGTTCTTGGCTTGAGGGGGTCACCATATATTTT
CDR3aa: CARSLGSWLEGVTIYF
j_gene: TRBJ1-3
abundance: NA
v_gene: TRBV5-3
d_gene: NA

CDR3nt: TGTGCCAGCAGGCCCGGGACTACCGCCTTTTCCTACAATGAGCAGTTCTTC
CDR3aa: CASRPGTTAFSYNEQFF
j_gene: TRBJ2-1
abundance: NA
v_gene: TRBV5-5
d_gene: TRBD2

CDR3nt: TGTGCCATCAGCCGAATTTCAGGGGGAGGAAATGAGCAGTTCTTC
CDR3aa: CAISRISGGGNEQFF
j_gene: TRBJ2-1
abundance: NA
v_gene: TRBV5-4
d_gene: NA

CDR3nt: TGTGCCAGCAGTGAGGCTAGCACCGGGGAGCTGTTTTTT
CDR3aa: CASSEASTGELFF
j_gene: TRBJ2-2
abundance: once
v_gene: TRBV25-1
d_gene: NA

CDR3nt: TGTGCCAGTACCCCCCGGGACAGGCTATTTCGTGAAGCTTTCTTT
CDR3aa: CASTPRDRLFREAFF
j_gene: TRBJ1-1
abundance: NA
v_gene: TRBV19
d_gene: TRBD1

CDR3nt: TGTGCCAGCTCAGTGACTAGCGGGAGTACAGATACGCAGTATTTT
CDR3aa: CASSVTSGSTDTQYF
j_gene: TRBJ2-3
abundance: NA
v_gene: TRBV18
d_gene: TRBD2

CDR3nt: TGTGCCAGCAGTTACGGGGAGGGTAATCGAGTGGAGCAGTACTTC
CDR3aa: CASSYGEGNRVEQYF
j_gene: TRBJ2-5
abundance: NA
v_gene: TRBV6-6
d_gene: TRBD2

CDR3nt: TGTGCCAGCAGCGTAGGGAGGCGGACAGATACGCAGTATTTT
CDR3aa: CASSVGRRTDTQYF
j_gene: TRBJ2-3
abundance: NA
v_gene: TRBV9
d_gene: NA

CDR3nt: TGTGCCAGCAGTGAGGGTGGGATCTATGGCTACACCTTC
CDR3aa: CASSEGGIYGYTF
j_gene: TRBJ1-2
abundance: NA
v_gene: TRBV28
d_gene: NA

CDR3nt: TGTGCCAGCAGTCGGGACAGGGGGCATGGCTACACCTTC
CDR3aa: CASSRDRGHGYTF
j_gene: TRBJ1-2
abundance: NA
v_gene: TRBV6-5
d_gene: TRBD1

CDR3nt: TGTGCCAGCAGTGGGGGGCGGGGGTCCCGCACAGATACGCAGTATTTT
CDR3aa: CASSGGRGSRTDTQYF
j_gene: TRBJ2-3
abundance: NA
v_gene: TRBV6-1
d_gene: NA

CDR3nt: TGTGCCAGCACCCTAGGAGGGGGCTCCTACAATGAGCAGTTCTTC
CDR3aa: CASTLGGGSYNEQFF
j_gene: TRBJ2-1
abundance: NA
v_gene: TRBV9
d_gene: NA

CDR3nt: TGTGCCAGCGGGAGGGGTTTTGCCTACGAGCAGTACTTC
CDR3aa: CASGRGFAYEQYF
j_gene: TRBJ2-7
abundance: NA
v_gene: TRBV6-6
d_gene: TRBD2

CDR3nt: TGTGCCAGCAGCGATTCAGGACCGACATGGGGACAAGAGACCCAGTACTTC
CDR3aa: CASSDSGPTWGQETQYF
j_gene: TRBJ2-5
abundance: NA
v_gene: TRBV7-9
d_gene: NA

CDR3nt: TGTGCCAGCAGCTCTCAGGGGGCGCGGACTGAAGCTTTCTTT
CDR3aa: CASSSQGARTEAFF
j_gene: TRBJ1-1
abundance: NA
v_gene: TRBV7-3
d_gene: TRBD1

CDR3nt: TGTGCCAGTAGTACCACGGTCCAGCCCCAGCATTTT
CDR3aa: CASSTTVQPQHF
j_gene: TRBJ1-5
abundance: once
v_gene: TRBV19
d_gene: NA

CDR3nt: TGTGCCAGCCGACAGTCCTCCTACGAGCAGTACTTC
CDR3aa: CASRQSSYEQYF
j_gene: TRBJ2-7
abundance: NA
v_gene: TRBV2
d_gene: NA